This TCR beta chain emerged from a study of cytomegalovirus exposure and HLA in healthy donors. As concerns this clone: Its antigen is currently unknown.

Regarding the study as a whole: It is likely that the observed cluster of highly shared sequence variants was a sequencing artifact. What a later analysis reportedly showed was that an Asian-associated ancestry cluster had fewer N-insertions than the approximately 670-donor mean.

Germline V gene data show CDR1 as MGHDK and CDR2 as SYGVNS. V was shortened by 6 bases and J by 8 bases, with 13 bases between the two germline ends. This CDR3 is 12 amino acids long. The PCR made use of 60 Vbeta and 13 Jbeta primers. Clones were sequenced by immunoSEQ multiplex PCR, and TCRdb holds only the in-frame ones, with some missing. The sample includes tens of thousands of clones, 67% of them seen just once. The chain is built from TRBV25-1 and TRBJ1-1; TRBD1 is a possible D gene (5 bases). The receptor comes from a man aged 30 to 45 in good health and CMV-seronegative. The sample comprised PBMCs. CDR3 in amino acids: CASREDWTEAFF. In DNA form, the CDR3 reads TGTGCCAGCAGAGAAGATTGGACAGAAGCTTTCTTT.